This record concerns one T cell receptor (beta chain) sequence. The sample is drawn from a study of blood T cell repertoires in COVID-19. Study-wide background: PBMCs, B-cell-depleted T cells, or T cells provided the cDNA or gDNA that made up the material.

Libraries were prepared by immunoSEQ multiplex PCR; TCRdb keeps only in-frame clonotypes and omits some of them. The data contain under 150,000 clones, around 79% of them singletons. CDR3 length: 14 residues. The germline gives CDR1 DFQATT, CDR2 SNEGSKA (reference sequence). V was shortened by 3 bases and J by 2 bases, with 14 bases between the two germline ends. This chain links TRBV20-1 with TRBJ2-7; D possibly corresponds to TRBD1 (6 bases). The TCR was taken from a man between 50 and 59 years old with active or convalescent COVID-19. The sequenced sample consisted of peripheral blood. The CDR3 region is CSASPWTEAYEQYF. The CDR3 DNA is TGCAGTGCTAGTCCCTGGACAGAAGCCTACGAGCAGTACTTC.